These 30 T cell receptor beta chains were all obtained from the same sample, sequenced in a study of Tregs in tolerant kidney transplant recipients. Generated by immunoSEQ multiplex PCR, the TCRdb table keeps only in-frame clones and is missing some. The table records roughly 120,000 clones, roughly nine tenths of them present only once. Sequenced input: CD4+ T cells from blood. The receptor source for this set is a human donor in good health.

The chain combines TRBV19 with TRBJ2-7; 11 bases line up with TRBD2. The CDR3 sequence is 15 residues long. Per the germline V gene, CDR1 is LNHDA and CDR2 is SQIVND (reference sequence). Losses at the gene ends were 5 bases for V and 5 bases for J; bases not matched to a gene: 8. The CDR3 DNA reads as TGTGCCAGTAGTCCGAGGACTAGCGGGCGCCACGAGCAGTACTTC. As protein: CASSPRTSGRHEQYF. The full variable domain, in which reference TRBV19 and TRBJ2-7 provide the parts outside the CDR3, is DGGITQSPKYLFRKEGQNVTLSCEQNLNHDAMYWYRQDPGQGLRLIYYSQIVNDFQKGDIAEGYSVSREKKESFPLTVTSAQKNPTAFYLCASSPRTSGRHEQYFGPGTRLTVT.

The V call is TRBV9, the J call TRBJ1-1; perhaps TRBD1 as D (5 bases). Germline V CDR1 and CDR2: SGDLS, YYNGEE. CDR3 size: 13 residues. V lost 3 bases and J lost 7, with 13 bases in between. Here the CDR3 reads CASSAQGSLEAFF. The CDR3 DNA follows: TGTGCCAGCAGCGCCCAGGGTTCGCTTGAAGCTTTCTTT.

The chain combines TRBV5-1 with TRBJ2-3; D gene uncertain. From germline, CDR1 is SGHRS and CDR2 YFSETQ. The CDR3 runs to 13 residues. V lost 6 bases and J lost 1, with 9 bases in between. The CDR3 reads CASMPSGTDTQYF. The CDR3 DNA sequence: TGCGCCAGCATGCCCTCAGGCACAGATACGCAGTATTTT.

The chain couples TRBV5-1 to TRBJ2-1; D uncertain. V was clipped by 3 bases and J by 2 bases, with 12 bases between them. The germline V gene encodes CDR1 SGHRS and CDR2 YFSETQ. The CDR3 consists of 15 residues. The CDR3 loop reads CASSSDSTPYNEQFF. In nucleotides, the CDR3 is TGCGCCAGCAGCTCCGACTCTACTCCCTACAATGAGCAGTTCTTC. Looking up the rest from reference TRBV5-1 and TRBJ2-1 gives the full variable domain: KAGVTQTPRYLIKTRGQQVTLSCSPISGHRSVSWYQQTPGQGLQFLFEYFSETQRNKGNFPGRFSGRQFSNSRSEMNVSTLELGDSALYLCASSSDSTPYNEQFFGPGTRLTVL.

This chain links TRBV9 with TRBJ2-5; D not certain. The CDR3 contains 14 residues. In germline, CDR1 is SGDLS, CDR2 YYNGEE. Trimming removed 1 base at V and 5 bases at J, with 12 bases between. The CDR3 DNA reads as TGTGCCAGCAGCGTAATTCCCGATGGGGAGACCCAGTACTTC. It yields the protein CASSVIPDGETQYF.

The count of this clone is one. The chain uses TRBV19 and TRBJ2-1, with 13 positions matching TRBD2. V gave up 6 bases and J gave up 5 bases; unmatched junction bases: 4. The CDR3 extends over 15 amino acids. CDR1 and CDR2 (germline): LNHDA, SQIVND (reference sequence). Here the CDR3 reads CASRRGTSGDNEQFF. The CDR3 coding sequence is TGTGCCAGTAGGAGAGGGACTAGCGGGGACAATGAGCAGTTCTTC.

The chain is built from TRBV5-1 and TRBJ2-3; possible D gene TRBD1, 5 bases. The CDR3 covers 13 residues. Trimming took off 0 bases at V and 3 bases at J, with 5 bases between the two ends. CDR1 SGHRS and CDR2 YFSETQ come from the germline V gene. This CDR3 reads CASSLGQTDTQYF. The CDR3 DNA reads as TGCGCCAGCAGCTTGGGACAGACAGATACGCAGTATTTT.

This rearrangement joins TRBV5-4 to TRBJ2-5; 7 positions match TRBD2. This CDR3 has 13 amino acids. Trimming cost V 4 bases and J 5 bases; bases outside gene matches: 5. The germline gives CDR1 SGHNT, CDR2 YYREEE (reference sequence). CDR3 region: CASSREEGETQYF. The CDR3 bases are TGTGCCAGCAGCCGGGAGGAAGGGGAGACCCAGTACTTC.

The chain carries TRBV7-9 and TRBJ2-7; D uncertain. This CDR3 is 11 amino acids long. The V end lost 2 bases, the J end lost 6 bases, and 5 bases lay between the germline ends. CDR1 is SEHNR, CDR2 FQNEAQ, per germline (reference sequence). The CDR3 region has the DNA TGTGCCAGCAGCTTATTTTCCGAGCAGTACTTC. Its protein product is CASSLFSEQYF. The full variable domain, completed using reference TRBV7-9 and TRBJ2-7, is DTGVSQNPRHKITKRGQNVTFRCDPISEHNRLYWYRQTLGQGPEFLTYFQNEAQLEKSRLLSDRFSAERPKGSFSTLEIQRTEQGDSAMYLCASSLFSEQYFGPGTRLTVT.

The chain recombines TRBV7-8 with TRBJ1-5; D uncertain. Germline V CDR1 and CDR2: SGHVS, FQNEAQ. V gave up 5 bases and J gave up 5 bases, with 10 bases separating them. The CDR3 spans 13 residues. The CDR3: CASSRMGDQPQHF. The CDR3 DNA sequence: TGTGCCAGCAGCCGTATGGGAGATCAGCCCCAGCATTTT.

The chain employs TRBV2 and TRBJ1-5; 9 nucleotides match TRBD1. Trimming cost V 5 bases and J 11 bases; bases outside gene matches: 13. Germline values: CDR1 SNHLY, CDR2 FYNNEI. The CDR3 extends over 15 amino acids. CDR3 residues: CASSSGTGTPGAQHF. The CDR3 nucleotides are TGTGCCAGCAGTTCCGGGACAGGGACCCCAGGGGCCCAGCATTTT.

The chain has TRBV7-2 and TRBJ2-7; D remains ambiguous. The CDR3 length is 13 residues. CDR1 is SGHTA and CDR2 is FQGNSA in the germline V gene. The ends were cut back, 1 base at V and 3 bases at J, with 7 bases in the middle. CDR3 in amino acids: CASSLEGVYEQYF. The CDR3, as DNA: TGTGCCAGCAGCTTAGAAGGCGTCTACGAGCAGTACTTC.

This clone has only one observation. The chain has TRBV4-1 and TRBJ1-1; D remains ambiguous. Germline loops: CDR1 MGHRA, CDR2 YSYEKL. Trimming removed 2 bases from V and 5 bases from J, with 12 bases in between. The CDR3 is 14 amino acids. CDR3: CASSQRPARTEAFF. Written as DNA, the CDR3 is TGCGCCAGCAGCCAAAGGCCCGCGCGAACTGAAGCTTTCTTT.

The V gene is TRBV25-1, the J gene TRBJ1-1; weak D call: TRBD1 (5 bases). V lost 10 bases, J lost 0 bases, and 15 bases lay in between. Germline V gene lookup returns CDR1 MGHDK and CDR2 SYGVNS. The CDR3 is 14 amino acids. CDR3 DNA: TGTGCCAACGCACAGGAGCAAGTGAACACTGAAGCTTTCTTT. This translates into CANAQEQVNTEAFF.

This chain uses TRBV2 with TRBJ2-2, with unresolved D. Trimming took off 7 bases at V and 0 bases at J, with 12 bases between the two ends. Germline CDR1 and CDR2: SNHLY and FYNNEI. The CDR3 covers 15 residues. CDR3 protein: CASKNIVSNTGELFF. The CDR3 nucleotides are TGTGCCAGCAAGAACATTGTTTCGAACACCGGGGAGCTGTTTTTT.

CDR3 in amino acids: CASDDLLGAGVYQPQHF. The CDR3 DNA reads TGTGCCAGCGACGATCTCTTAGGGGCAGGGGTGTATCAGCCCCAGCATTTT. The chain combines TRBV7-8 with TRBJ1-5, with D maybe TRBD1 (6 bases). This CDR3 region has 17 residues. Germline V lookup: CDR1 SGHVS, CDR2 FQNEAQ. V was pared by 8 bases and J by 5 bases, with 25 bases between.

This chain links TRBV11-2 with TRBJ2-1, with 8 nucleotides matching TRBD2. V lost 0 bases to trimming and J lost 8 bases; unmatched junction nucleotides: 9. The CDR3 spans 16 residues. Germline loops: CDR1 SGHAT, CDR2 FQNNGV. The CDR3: CASSLDKWRGDHEQFF. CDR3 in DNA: TGTGCCAGCAGCTTAGATAAGTGGCGGGGGGACCATGAGCAGTTCTTC.

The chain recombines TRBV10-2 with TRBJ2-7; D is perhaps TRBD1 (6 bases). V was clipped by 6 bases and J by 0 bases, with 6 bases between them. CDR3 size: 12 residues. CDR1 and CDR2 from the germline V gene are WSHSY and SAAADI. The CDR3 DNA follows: TGCGCCAGCAGGGACAGCTCCTACGAGCAGTACTTC. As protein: CASRDSSYEQYF.

The CDR3 region has the DNA TGTGCCAGCAGCAGGACAGGGGCCGCCAACTATGGCTACACCTTC. It encodes CASSRTGAANYGYTF. The rearrangement links TRBV7-8 to TRBJ1-2; 9 bases fit TRBD1. J gave up 2 bases and V 5 bases, and 6 bases lay outside the gene matches. Germline lookup yields CDR1 SGHVS and CDR2 FQNEAQ. The CDR3 consists of 15 residues.

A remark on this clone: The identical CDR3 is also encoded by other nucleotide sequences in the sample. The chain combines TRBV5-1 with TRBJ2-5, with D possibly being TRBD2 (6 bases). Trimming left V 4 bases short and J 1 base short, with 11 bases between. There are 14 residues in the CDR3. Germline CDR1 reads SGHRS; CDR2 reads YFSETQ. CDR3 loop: CASSTGTAQETQYF. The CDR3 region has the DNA TGCGCCAGCAGCACCGGGACTGCCCAAGAGACCCAGTACTTC.

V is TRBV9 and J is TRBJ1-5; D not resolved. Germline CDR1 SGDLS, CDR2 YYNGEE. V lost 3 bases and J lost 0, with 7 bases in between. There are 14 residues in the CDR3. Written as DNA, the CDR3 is TGTGCCAGCAGCGCCCATAATAGCAATCAGCCCCAGCATTTT. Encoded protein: CASSAHNSNQPQHF.

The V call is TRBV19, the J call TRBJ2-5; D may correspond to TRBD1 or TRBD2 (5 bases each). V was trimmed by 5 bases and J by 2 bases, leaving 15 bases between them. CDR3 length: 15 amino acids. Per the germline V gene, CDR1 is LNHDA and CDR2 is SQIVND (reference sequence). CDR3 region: CASSRDGYNQETQYF. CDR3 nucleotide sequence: TGTGCCAGTAGTCGGGACGGATATAATCAAGAGACCCAGTACTTC.

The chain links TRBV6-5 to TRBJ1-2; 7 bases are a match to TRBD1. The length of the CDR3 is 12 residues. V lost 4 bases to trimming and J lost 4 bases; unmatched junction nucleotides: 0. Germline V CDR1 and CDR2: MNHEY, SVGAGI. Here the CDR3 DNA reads TGTGCCAGCAGTTCAGGGGGCTATGGCTACACCTTC. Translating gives CASSSGGYGYTF.

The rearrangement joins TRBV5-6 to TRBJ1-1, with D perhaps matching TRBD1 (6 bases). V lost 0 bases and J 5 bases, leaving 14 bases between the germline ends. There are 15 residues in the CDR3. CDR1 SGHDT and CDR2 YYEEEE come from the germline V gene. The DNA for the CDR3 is TGTGCCAGCAGCTTGGGTGCGGGGAGGGGGACTGAAGCTTTCTTT. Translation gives CASSLGAGRGTEAFF. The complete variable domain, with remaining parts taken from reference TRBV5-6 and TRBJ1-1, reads DAGVTQSPTHLIKTRGQQVTLRCSPKSGHDTVSWYQQALGQGPQFIFQYYEEEERQRGNFPDRFSGHQFPNYSSELNVNALLLGDSALYLCASSLGAGRGTEAFFGQGTRLTVV.

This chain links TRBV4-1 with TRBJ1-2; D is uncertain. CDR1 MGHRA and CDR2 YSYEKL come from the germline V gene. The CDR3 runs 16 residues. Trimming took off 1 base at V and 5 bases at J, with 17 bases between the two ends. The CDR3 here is CASSQGAELLLYGYTF. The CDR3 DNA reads TGCGCCAGCAGCCAAGGAGCGGAACTACTATTATATGGCTACACCTTC.

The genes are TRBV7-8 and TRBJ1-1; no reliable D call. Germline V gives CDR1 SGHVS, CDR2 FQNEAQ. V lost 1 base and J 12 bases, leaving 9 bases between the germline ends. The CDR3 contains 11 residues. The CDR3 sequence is CASSLGGPPFF. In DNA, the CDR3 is TGTGCCAGCAGCTTAGGTGGGCCGCCTTTCTTT.

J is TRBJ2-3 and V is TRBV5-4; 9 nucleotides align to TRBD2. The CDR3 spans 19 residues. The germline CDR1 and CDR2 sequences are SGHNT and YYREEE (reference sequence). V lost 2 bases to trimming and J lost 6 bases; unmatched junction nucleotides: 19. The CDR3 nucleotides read TGTGCCAGCAGCTTCTTCGGGGCGGGAGGGAGAGGGGCCCAGGATACGCAGTATTTT. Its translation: CASSFFGAGGRGAQDTQYF. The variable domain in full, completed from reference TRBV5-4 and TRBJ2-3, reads ETGVTQSPTHLIKTRGQQVTLRCSSQSGHNTVSWYQQALGQGPQFIFQYYREEENGRGNFPPRFSGLQFPNYSSELNVNALELDDSALYLCASSFFGAGGRGAQDTQYFGPGTRLTVL.

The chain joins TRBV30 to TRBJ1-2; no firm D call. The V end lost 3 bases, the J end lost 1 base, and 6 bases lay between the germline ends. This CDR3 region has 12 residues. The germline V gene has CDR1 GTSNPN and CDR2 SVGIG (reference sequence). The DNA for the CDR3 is TGTGCCTGGAGACTTTTTAACTATGGCTACACCTTC. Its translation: CAWRLFNYGYTF.

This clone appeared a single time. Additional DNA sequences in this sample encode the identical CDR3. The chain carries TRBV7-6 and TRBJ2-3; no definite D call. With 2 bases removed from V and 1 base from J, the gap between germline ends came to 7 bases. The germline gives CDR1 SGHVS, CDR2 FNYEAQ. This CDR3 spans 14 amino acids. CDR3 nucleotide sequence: TGTGCCAGCAGCTTAAATAGGGGCACAGATACGCAGTATTTT. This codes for CASSLNRGTDTQYF.

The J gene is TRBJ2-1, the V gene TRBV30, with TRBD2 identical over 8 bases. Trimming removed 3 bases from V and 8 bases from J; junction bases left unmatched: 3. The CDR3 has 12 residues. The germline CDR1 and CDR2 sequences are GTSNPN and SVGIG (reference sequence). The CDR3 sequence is CAWRAGAYEQFF. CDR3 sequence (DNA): TGTGCCTGGAGAGCGGGGGCGTATGAGCAGTTCTTC.